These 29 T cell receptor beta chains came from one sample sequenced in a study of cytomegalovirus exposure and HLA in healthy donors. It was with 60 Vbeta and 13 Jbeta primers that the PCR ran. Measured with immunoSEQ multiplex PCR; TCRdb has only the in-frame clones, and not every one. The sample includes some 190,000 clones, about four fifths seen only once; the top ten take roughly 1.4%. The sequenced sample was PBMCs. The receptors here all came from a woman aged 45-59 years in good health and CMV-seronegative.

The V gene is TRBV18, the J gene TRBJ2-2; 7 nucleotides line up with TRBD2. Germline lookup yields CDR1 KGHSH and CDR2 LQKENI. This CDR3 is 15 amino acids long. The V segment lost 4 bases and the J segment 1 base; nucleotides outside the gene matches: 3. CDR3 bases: TGTGCCAGCTCACTAGGACTAGGGAACACCGGGGAGCTGTTTTTT. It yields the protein CASSLGLGNTGELFF. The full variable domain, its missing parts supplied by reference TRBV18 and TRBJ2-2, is NAGVMQNPRHLVRRRGQEARLRCSPMKGHSHVYWYRQLPEEGLKFMVYLQKENIIDESGMPKERFSAEFPKEGPSILRIQQVVRGDSAAYFCASSLGLGNTGELFFGEGSRLTVL.

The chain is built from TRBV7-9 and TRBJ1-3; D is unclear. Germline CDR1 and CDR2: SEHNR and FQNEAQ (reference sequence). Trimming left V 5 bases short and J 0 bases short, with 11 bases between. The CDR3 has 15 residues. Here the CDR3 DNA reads TGTGCCAGCAGCCCACGGAGGGACTCTGGAAACACCATATATTTT. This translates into CASSPRRDSGNTIYF.

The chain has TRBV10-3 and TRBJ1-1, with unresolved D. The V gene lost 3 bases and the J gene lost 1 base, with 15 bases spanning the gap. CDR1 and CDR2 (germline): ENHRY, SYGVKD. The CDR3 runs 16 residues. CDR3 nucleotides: TGTGCCATCAGTGAATGGGCACAGCCCCGGAACACTGAAGCTTTCTTT. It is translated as CAISEWAQPRNTEAFF.

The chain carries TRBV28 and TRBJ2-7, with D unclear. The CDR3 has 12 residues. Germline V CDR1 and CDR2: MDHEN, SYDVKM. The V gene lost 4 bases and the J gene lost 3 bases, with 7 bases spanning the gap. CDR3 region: CASSSVHYEQYF. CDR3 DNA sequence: TGTGCCAGCAGTTCGGTTCACTACGAGCAGTACTTC.

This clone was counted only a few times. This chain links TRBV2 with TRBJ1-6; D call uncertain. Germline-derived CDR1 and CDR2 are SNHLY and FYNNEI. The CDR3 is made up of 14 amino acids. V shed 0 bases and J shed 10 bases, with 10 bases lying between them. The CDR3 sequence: CASSEAGPKSPLHF. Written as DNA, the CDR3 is TGTGCCAGCAGTGAAGCGGGCCCCAAGTCACCCCTCCACTTT.

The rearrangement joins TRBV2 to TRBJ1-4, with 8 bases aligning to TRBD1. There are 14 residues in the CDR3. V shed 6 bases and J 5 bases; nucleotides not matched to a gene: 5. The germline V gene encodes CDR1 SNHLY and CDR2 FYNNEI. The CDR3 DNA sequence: TGTGCCAGCAGACCCCGGGACAGGAATGAAAAACTGTTTTTT. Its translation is CASRPRDRNEKLFF.

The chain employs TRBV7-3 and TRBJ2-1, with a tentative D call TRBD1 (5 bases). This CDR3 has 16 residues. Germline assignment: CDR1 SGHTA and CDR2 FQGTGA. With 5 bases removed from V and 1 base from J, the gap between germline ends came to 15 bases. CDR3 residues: CASSPSGQGSYNEQFF. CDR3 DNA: TGTGCCAGCAGCCCGTCAGGGCAGGGTTCCTACAATGAGCAGTTCTTC.

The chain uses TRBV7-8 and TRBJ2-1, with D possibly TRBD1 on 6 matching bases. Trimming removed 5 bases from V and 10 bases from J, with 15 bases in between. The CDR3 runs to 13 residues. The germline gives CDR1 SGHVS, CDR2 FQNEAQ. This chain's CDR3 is CASSPSQGREQFF. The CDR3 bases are TGTGCCAGCAGCCCCTCGCAGGGGCGCGAGCAGTTCTTC. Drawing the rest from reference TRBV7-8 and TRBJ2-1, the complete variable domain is GAGVSQSPRYKVAKRGQDVALRCDPISGHVSLFWYQQALGQGPEFLTYFQNEAQLDKSGLPSDRFFAERPEGSVSTLKIQRTQQEDSAVYLCASSPSQGREQFFGPGTRLTVL.

CDR3 protein: CSARDLTEAFF. The CDR3 DNA follows: TGCAGTGCTAGAGATCTCACTGAAGCTTTCTTT. This chain uses TRBV20-1 with TRBJ1-1; D remains ambiguous. The CDR3 sequence is 11 residues long. The V end lost 0 bases, the J end lost 4 bases, and 3 bases lay between the germline ends. CDR1 is DFQATT and CDR2 is SNEGSKA in the germline V gene (reference sequence).

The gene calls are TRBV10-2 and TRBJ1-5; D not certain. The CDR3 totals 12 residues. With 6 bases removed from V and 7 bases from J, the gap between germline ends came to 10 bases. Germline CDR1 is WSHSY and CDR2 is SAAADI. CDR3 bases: TGCGCCAGCAGGGATGGAGACCAGCCCCAGCATTTT. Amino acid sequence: CASRDGDQPQHF.

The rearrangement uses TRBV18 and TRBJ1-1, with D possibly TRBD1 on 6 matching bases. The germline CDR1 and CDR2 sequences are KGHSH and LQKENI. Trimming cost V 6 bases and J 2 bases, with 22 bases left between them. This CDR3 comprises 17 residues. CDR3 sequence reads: CASSFAGGLGGNTEAFF. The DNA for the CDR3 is TGTGCCAGCTCTTTCGCGGGGGGCTTGGGTGGAAACACTGAAGCTTTCTTT.

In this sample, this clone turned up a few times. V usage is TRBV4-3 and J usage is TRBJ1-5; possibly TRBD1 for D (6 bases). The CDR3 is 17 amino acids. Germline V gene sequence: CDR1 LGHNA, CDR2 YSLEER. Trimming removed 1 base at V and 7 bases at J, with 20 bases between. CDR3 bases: TGCGCCAGCAGCCAAGGTGAGGGGACACCCTATCAACAGCCCCAGCATTTT. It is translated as CASSQGEGTPYQQPQHF.

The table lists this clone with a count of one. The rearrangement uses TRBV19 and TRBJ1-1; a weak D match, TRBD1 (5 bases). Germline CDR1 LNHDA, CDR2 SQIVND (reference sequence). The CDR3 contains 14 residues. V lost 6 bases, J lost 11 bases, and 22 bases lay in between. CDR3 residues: CASSQGLKSWSAFF. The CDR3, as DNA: TGTGCCAGTAGCCAGGGACTGAAGAGCTGGTCGGCTTTCTTT. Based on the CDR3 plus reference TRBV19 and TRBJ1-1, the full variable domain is DGGITQSPKYLFRKEGQNVTLSCEQNLNHDAMYWYRQDPGQGLRLIYYSQIVNDFQKGDIAEGYSVSREKKESFPLTVTSAQKNPTAFYLCASSQGLKSWSAFFGQGTRLTVV.

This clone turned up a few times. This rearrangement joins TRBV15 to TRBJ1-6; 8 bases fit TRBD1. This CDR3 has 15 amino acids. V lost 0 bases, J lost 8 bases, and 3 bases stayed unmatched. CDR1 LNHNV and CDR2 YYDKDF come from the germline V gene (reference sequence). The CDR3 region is CATSREDRVYSPLHF. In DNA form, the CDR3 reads TGTGCCACCAGCAGAGAGGACAGGGTATATTCACCCCTCCACTTT.

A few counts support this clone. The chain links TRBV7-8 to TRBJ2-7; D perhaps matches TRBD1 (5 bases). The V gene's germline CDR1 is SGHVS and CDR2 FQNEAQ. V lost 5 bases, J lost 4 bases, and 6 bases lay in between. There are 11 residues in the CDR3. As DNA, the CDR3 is TGTGCCAGCAGCCCAGGGTACGAGCAGTACTTC. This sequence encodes CASSPGYEQYF.

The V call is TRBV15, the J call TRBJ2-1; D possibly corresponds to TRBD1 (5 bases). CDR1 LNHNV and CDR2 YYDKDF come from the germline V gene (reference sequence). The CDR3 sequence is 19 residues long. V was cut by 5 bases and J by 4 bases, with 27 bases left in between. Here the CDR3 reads CATSPQGRTGQQLYNEQFF. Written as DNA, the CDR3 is TGTGCCACCAGCCCGCAAGGTCGAACAGGACAACAGCTTTACAATGAGCAGTTCTTC.

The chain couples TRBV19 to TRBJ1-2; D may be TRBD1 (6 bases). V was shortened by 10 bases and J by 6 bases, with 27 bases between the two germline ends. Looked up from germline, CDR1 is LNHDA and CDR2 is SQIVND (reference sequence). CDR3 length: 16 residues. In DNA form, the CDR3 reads TGTGCCACGCTTCGTTTTCCCGGGACAAGGGAACATGGCTACACCTTC. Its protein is CATLRFPGTREHGYTF.

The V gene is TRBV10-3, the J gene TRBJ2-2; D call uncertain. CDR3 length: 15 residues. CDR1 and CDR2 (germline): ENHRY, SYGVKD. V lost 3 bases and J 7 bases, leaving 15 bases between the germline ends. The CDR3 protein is CAISEITMSNGELFF. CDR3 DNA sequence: TGTGCCATCAGTGAAATCACTATGTCGAACGGGGAGCTGTTTTTT.

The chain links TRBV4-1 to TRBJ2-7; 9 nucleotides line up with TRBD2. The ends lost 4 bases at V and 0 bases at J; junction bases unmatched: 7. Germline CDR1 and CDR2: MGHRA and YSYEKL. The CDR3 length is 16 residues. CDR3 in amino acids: CASSLIAGVGSYEQYF. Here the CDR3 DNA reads TGCGCCAGCAGCCTTATAGCGGGGGTTGGCTCCTACGAGCAGTACTTC.

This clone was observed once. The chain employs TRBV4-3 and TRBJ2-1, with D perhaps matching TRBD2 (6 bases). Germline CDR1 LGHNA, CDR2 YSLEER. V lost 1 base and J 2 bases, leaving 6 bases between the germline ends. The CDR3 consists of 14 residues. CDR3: CASSQGGTYNEQFF. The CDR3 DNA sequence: TGCGCCAGCAGCCAAGGCGGGACCTACAATGAGCAGTTCTTC.

This chain's CDR3 is CASSLQGQELYGYTF. As DNA, the CDR3 is TGTGCCAGCAGCTTACAGGGACAGGAGCTCTATGGCTACACCTTC. The chain combines TRBV7-9 with TRBJ1-2; 8 bases fit TRBD1. The CDR3 loop spans 15 amino acids. The junction had 6 bases not matched to a gene; V was cut back by 2 bases and J by 4 bases. CDR1 is SEHNR and CDR2 is FQNEAQ in the germline V gene (reference sequence).

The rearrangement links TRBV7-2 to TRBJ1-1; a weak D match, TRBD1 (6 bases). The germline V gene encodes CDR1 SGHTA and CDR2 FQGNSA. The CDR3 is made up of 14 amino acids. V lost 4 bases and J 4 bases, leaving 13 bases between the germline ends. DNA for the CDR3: TGTGCCAGCAGCTCAAACAGGGCTAGCACTGAAGCTTTCTTT. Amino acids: CASSSNRASTEAFF.

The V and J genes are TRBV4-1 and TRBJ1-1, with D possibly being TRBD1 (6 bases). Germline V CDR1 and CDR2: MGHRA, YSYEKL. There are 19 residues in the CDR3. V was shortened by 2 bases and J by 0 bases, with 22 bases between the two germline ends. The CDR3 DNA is TGCGCCAGCAGCCAAAAACCCTTGGGGCGAAGGGGGATGAACACTGAAGCTTTCTTT. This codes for CASSQKPLGRRGMNTEAFF.

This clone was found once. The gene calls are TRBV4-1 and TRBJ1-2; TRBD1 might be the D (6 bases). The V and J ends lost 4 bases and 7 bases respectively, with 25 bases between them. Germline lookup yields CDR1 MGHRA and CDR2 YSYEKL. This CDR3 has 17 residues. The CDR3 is CASSPNQTPGGWGGYTF. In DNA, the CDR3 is TGCGCCAGCAGCCCAAACCAAACTCCGGGGGGCTGGGGTGGCTACACCTTC.

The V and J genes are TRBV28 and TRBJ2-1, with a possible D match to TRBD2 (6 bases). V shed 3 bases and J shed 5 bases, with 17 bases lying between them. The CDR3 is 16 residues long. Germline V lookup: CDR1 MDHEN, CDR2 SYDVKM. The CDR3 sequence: CASSLISPRENNEQFF. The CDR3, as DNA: TGTGCCAGCAGTTTGATTAGCCCCCGGGAGAACAATGAGCAGTTCTTC. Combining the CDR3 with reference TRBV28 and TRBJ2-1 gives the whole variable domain DVKVTQSSRYLVKRTGEKVFLECVQDMDHENMFWYRQDPGLGLRLIYFSYDVKMKEKGDIPEGYSVSREKKERFSLILESASTNQTSMYLCASSLISPRENNEQFFGPGTRLTVL.

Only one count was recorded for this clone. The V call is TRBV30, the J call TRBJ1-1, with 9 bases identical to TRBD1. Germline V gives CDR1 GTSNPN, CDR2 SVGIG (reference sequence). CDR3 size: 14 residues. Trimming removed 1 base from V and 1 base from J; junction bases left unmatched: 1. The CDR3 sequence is CAWSGTGANTEAFF. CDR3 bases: TGTGCCTGGAGTGGGACAGGGGCGAACACTGAAGCTTTCTTT.

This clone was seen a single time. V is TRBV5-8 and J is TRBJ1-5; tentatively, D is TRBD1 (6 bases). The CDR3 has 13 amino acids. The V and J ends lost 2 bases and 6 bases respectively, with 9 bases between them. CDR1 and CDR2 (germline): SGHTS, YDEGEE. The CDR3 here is CASSFDRSQPQHF. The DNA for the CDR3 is TGTGCCAGCAGCTTTGACAGGTCTCAGCCCCAGCATTTT.

In nucleotides, the CDR3 is TGTGCCAGTAGTATCCGGACAGGGGGCCCCATGAACACTGAAGCTTTCTTT. Translating it yields CASSIRTGGPMNTEAFF. The chain is built from TRBV19 and TRBJ1-1; 11 bases map to TRBD1. Losses at the gene ends were 3 bases for V and 0 bases for J; bases not matched to a gene: 6. This CDR3 comprises 17 residues. CDR1 is LNHDA and CDR2 is SQIVND in the germline V gene (reference sequence). Full variable domain (outside the CDR3, taken from reference TRBV19 and TRBJ1-1): DGGITQSPKYLFRKEGQNVTLSCEQNLNHDAMYWYRQDPGQGLRLIYYSQIVNDFQKGDIAEGYSVSREKKESFPLTVTSAQKNPTAFYLCASSIRTGGPMNTEAFFGQGTRLTVV.

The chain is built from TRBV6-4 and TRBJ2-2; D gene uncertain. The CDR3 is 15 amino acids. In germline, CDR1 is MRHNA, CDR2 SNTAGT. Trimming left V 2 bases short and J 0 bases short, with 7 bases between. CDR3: CASSDTRTNTGELFF. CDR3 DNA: TGTGCCAGCAGTGACACCAGAACGAACACCGGGGAGCTGTTTTTT.